Each of the 17 T cell receptor beta chains below was sequenced from the same sample in a study of a mutant IDH1 vaccine in newly diagnosed glioma. Time point indicated: week 11, during vaccination. Doses of 300 ug of mutant IDH1 20-mer peptide were given with topical imiquimod. These receptors' targets are unknown. The repertoire was sequenced with immunoSEQ multiplex PCR; TCRdb's copy has only in-frame clones and lacks some. The table shows roughly 130,000 clones, with about four fifths occurring only once. The material sequenced was PBMCs, taken from a glioma patient whose treatment included an IDH1 peptide vaccine. The receptors come from a man aged 40-49 years with glioma.

This sequence joins TRBV6-5 and TRBJ2-1; tentatively, D is TRBD1 (6 bases). With 2 bases removed from V and 4 bases from J, the gap between germline ends came to 9 bases. CDR1 MNHEY and CDR2 SVGAGI come from the germline V gene. This CDR3 is built from 14 residues. The CDR3 reads CASSYGQGYNEQFF. CDR3 DNA: TGTGCCAGCAGTTACGGCCAGGGGTACAATGAGCAGTTCTTC.

This chain uses TRBV7-8 with TRBJ2-7, with D hard to call. Germline CDR1 is SGHVS and CDR2 is FQNEAQ. V was trimmed by 3 bases and J by 3 bases, leaving 12 bases between them. The CDR3 extends over 14 amino acids. The CDR3 DNA reads TGTGCCAGCAGCTTGAGTCCCTTCGGCTACGAGCAGTACTTC. It codes for CASSLSPFGYEQYF.

The rearrangement links TRBV28 to TRBJ2-2, with TRBD1 matching over 10 bases. The CDR3 contains 14 residues. V gave up 6 bases and J gave up 3 bases; unmatched junction bases: 1. Germline assignment: CDR1 MDHEN and CDR2 SYDVKM. The CDR3 loop is CASRTGGYTGELFF. CDR3 in DNA: TGTGCCAGCAGGACAGGGGGCTACACCGGGGAGCTGTTTTTT.

The CDR3 DNA reads TGTGCCAGCAGCCTAGGGACCAGAGGAGCCAAAAACATTCAGTACTTC. Protein product: CASSLGTRGAKNIQYF. This chain connects TRBV7-2 to TRBJ2-4; D is tentatively TRBD1 or TRBD2 (5 bases each). The CDR3 consists of 16 residues. Germline-derived CDR1 and CDR2 are SGHTA and FQGNSA. V lost 5 bases, J lost 0 bases, and 14 bases lay in between.

This clone appeared a single time. Other nucleotide sequences from this sample produce the same CDR3. The chain recombines TRBV5-1 with TRBJ2-5; D unclear. V was cut by 1 base and J by 5 bases, with 9 bases left in between. This CDR3 comprises 13 residues. Germline CDR1 reads SGHRS; CDR2 reads YFSETQ. The CDR3: CASSLKGSETQYF. The CDR3 bases are TGCGCCAGCAGCTTGAAGGGTTCCGAGACCCAGTACTTC.

This clone was observed once. V and J are TRBV18 and TRBJ2-5; D is possibly TRBD1 (5 bases). CDR1 is KGHSH and CDR2 is LQKENI in the germline V gene. Between the trimmed V and J ends, which lost 4 bases and 2 bases, there was a span of 8 bases. This CDR3 comprises 13 residues. Here the CDR3 DNA reads TGTGCCAGCTCACTGTCAGGGCAAGAGACCCAGTACTTC. Residues: CASSLSGQETQYF.

CDR3 bases: TGTGCCAGCTCCGCGGGGAGCGGGTCCAATGAGCAGTTCTTC. Its protein is CASSAGSGSNEQFF. The chain joins TRBV18 to TRBJ2-1, with D tentatively TRBD2 (6 bases). Germline CDR1 reads KGHSH; CDR2 reads LQKENI. V shed 6 bases and J shed 6 bases, with 15 bases lying between them. The CDR3 totals 14 residues.

As concerns this clone: One end of the junction does not line up with germline, which may come from a read error. This chain uses TRBV7-7 with TRBJ2-5; TRBD1 agrees at 9 bases. The CDR3 contains 15 residues. Germline-derived CDR1 and CDR2 are SSHAT and FNYEAQ (reference sequence). CDR3 residues: CASSSSGTGQETQYF. DNA for the CDR3: TGTGCTAGCAGCTCCTCCGGGACAGGGCAAGAGACCCAGTACTTC.

The chain combines TRBV29-1 with TRBJ2-5, with 7 bases lining up with TRBD2. The DNA end favors TRBJ2-7, so the J call may be wrong. The germline V gene has CDR1 SQVTM and CDR2 ANQGSEA. The CDR3 sequence is 12 residues long. In nucleotides, the CDR3 is TGCAGCGCCCGGGACGGGGGGTCCGAGCAGTACTTC. Translated: CSARDGGSEQYF.

V gene TRBV19 combines with J gene TRBJ2-1; tentatively, D is TRBD2 (5 bases). This CDR3 region has 13 residues. Germline CDR1 and CDR2: LNHDA and SQIVND (reference sequence). With 10 bases removed from V and 5 bases from J, the gap between germline ends came to 15 bases. CDR3: CAIHYGLHNEQFF. Written as DNA, the CDR3 is TGTGCCATTCACTACGGACTGCACAATGAGCAGTTCTTC.

This chain uses TRBV5-6 with TRBJ2-2, with TRBD1 identical over 8 bases. Per germline, CDR1 SGHDT and CDR2 YYEEEE. The CDR3 is 17 residues long. V lost 4 bases to trimming and J lost 1 base; unmatched junction nucleotides: 9. CDR3: CASSAYTGTGNTGELFF. CDR3 DNA: TGTGCCAGCAGCGCTTACACCGGGACAGGGAACACCGGGGAGCTGTTTTTT.

V and J are TRBV4-1 and TRBJ2-1, with 12 positions matching TRBD2. The CDR3 loop spans 20 amino acids. V trimming: 4 bases; J trimming: 2 bases; junction bases outside the gene matches: 15. CDR1 is MGHRA and CDR2 is YSYEKL in the germline V gene. CDR3 bases: TGCGCCAGCAGCCGACCTGACAGGGTCCTAGCGGGAGGGGCCTACAATGAGCAGTTCTTC. Its translation is CASSRPDRVLAGGAYNEQFF.

This chain joins TRBV5-4 and TRBJ2-5, with 14 bases fitting TRBD2. Germline assignment: CDR1 SGHNT and CDR2 YYREEE (reference sequence). This CDR3 comprises 19 residues. J gave up 2 bases and V 4 bases, and 13 bases lay outside the gene matches. The CDR3 nucleotides read TGTGCCAGCAGCCCGAAGGGACTAGCGGGAGCCATTAAACAAGAGACCCAGTACTTC. Translation gives CASSPKGLAGAIKQETQYF.

The chain couples TRBV9 to TRBJ2-7, with a possible D match to TRBD1 (9 bases). Germline CDR1 and CDR2: SGDLS and YYNGEE. The CDR3 sequence is 15 residues long. Trimming stripped 4 bases from V and 5 bases from J, with 19 bases between. The CDR3 region is CASSPGGDRVHEQYF. Here the CDR3 DNA reads TGTGCCAGCAGCCCCGGGGGGGACAGGGTCCACGAGCAGTACTTC.

The CDR3 DNA is TGTGCCAGCAGCCCCGGATTGCCCTACGAGCAGTACTTC. It translates to CASSPGLPYEQYF. The gene calls are TRBV5-6 and TRBJ2-5; unclear D gene. The DNA matches TRBJ2-7 better at its end, which makes the J call doubtful. The CDR3 spans 13 residues. Germline V lookup: CDR1 SGHDT, CDR2 YYEEEE.

This clone appeared once. The chain is built from TRBV18 and TRBJ2-7; 8 positions agree with TRBD1. CDR3 length: 14 residues. In germline, CDR1 is KGHSH, CDR2 LQKENI. V was pared by 4 bases and J by 6 bases, with 8 bases of the junction left unmatched. The DNA of the CDR3 is TGTGCCAGCTCACGACAGGGGTACGACGGCGAGCAGTACTTC. This translates into CASSRQGYDGEQYF.

V is TRBV15 and J is TRBJ2-7; D remains ambiguous. The CDR3 contains 9 residues. The germline V and J ends were trimmed by 8 bases and 7 bases, with 6 bases remaining between them. Germline loops: CDR1 LNHNV, CDR2 YYDKDF (reference sequence). The DNA of the CDR3 is TGTGCCACCCGCCGGGAGCAGTACTTC. Translating it yields CATRREQYF.